The present T cell receptor beta chain was sequenced within a study of T cell responses to AZD1222 COVID-19 vaccine (dated by TCRdb to the early 2020s). About the investigation overall: A total of 240 or so trial participants underwent TCR sequencing, of whom approximately 200 had received two doses of AZD1222 and approximately 26 had received two doses of the MenACWY control vaccine. Enrollment into the trials was organized by age into subgroups of 18-55, 56-69 and 70-plus years, and those subgroups contained roughly 160, 29 and 62 TCR-sequenced participants, respectively.

Regarding this clone: Its antigen is unknown. An end of the junction does not agree with germline; a read error may underlie this.

The CDR3 regions of human TCRbeta chains were analyzed by immunosequencing. The study's own analysis went as follows. Repertoire TCRs were matched against a reference library of SARS-CoV-2-specific TCRs generated with the MIRA antigen-specificity platform. Breadth was defined as the fraction of unique TCRs that were SARS-CoV-2-associated. Depth was defined as the fraction of total T cells that were SARS-CoV-2-associated. Using the MIRA data, every spike-specific TCR was mapped to the spike region that the TCR reacted to and assigned to either a CD4 or a CD8 class. Log10-transformed breadth and depth values were compared by one-way ANOVA with Sidak's multiple comparisons tests. TCRdb limited this immuneACCESS table to in-frame rearrangements with V and J called. A share of clones is missing; checked studies link under half to unresolved V genes, and the rest is unexplained. That table gives V, J and clone size, and the DNA gave D and trimming. The sample table holds tens of thousands of clones, of which around 90% were seen once. The ten largest make up roughly 3.1% of the sample.

Paper-wide results and their limitations: In the small 56-69-year group, the increase in depth fell short of significance, most likely because of low power. Only six or seven AZD1222 recipients were SARS-CoV-2 seropositive at baseline, limiting conclusions about previously exposed vaccinees. Spike-specific TCR breadth and depth rose significantly after two AZD1222 doses compared with day 0 and with MenACWY recipients. Because no samples from the day 14 peak response were available, repertoires could be characterized only after the peak T cell response. The whole spike protein was spanned by vaccine-associated CD4 TCRs, and dominant responses were seen in regions 160-218 and 743-854. Most participants were white British and females outnumbered males, and the authors suggested that clonal diversity may have been underestimated. Reportedly, close to half of the unique spike-specific TCRs recognized epitopes lying outside the regions that are mutated in the B.1.351 and B.1.1.7 variants.

The sample's time point label, in plain terms: about 28 days (+/-7) after the second vaccine dose. AZD1222 recipients with second doses at about 4 weeks or about 12 weeks were pooled, because spike-specific TCR depth and breadth did not differ between schedules. Samples from vaccinated people were obtained from the UK trials COV001 and COV002, which included a single-blind randomized controlled phase 2/3 trial of AZD1222 (ChAdOx1 nCoV-19) in healthy adults. For TCRbeta chain sequencing, PBMC samples from trial participants were taken at day 0 and at day 28 after the second dose. Based on the germline V gene, the CDR1 and CDR2 sequences are KGHSY and FQNENV. The CDR3 starts with the cysteine, ends with the phenylalanine, and has 12 residues. Here the CDR3 DNA is all that survives: 36 bases in frame from base 1.

Recombination linked TRBV16 to TRBJ1-3; no D gene can be assigned with confidence. The sample was peripheral blood, taken 28 days after the second AZD1222 dose. The clonotype originates from an adult who received the AZD1222 COVID-19 vaccine. The CDR3: CASSPSHAPPNF. The DNA is as follows: TGTGCCAGCAGCCCCTCCCACGCCCCTCCTAATTTT.